This TCR beta chain was obtained from a study of human T cells and chemical hapten exposure. Study summary: All through the roughly 26-week study, the scalp of each patient received diphenylcyclopropenone doses weekly.

Sample time point: patch test 2, 6 weeks after DPC sensitization. Described treatment: therapeutic diphenylcyclopropenone sensitization with weekly scalp DPC. TCRdb re-called the RACE reads through MiXCR, storing one row per CDR3 protein. The sample has some 350,000 distinct CDR3 sequences; about 6% are singletons. This clonotype came up a few times. CDR3 length: 13 residues. CDR1 is MNHEY, CDR2 SVGAGI, per germline. Losses at the gene ends were 6 bases for V and 8 bases for J; bases not matched to a gene: 5. Specimen: whole blood, collected in connection with sensitization to the hapten diphenylcyclopropenone (DPC). The receptor was isolated from a woman under 30 with alopecia areata. Some clones in this sample may be carry-over from other donors' samples. The rearrangement uses TRBV6-5 and TRBJ2-1; 9 bases agree with TRBD2. DNA of the CDR3: TGTGCCAGCAGAGAGGGACTAGCCGATGAGCAGTTCTTC. This sequence encodes CASREGLADEQFF.